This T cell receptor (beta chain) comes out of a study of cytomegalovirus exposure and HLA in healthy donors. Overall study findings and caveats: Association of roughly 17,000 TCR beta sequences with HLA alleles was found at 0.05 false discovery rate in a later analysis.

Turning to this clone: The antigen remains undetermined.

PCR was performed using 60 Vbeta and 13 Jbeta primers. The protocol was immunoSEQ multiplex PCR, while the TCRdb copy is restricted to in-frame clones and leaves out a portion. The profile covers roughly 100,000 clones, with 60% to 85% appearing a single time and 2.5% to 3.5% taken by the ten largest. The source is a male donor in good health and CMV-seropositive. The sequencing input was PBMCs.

The CDR3 spells CASSQDLAGGSYNEQFF. The CDR3, as DNA: TGTGCCAGCAGCCAAGATCTAGCGGGAGGCTCCTACAATGAGCAGTTCTTC. The chain has TRBV14 and TRBJ2-1; 11 bases are a match to TRBD2. The CDR3 spans 17 residues. V dropped 0 bases and J dropped 0; count of bases not matched to a gene: 1. Germline-derived CDR1 and CDR2 are SGHDN and FVKESK.